Each of the 14 T cell receptor beta chains below was sequenced from the same sample in a study of blood T cells in healthy people across ages. Through a sample-barcoded 5' primer and a J-beta primer mix, a second PCR was run for roughly 7 to 12 cycles. TCRdb reprocessed the 5' RACE reads via MiXCR and lists one record per CDR3 protein. Of hundreds of thousands of distinct CDR3 sequences in the sample, 32% were seen once. Material for sequencing was blood. The receptors originated from an elderly woman in good health.

This clonotype was detected a few times. A much larger clonotype is one base distant, so this may be a read error. The chain has TRBV12-3 or TRBV12-4 and TRBJ2-1; 10 positions agree with TRBD1. The CDR3 is 16 residues long. With V trimmed by 6 bases and J by 8 bases, 13 bases remained unmatched. The CDR3 DNA reads as TGTGCCAGCAGCGCAGACAGGGGGCGCATCTGGGATGAGCAGTTCTTC. Its translation is CASSADRGRIWDEQFF.

The table lists this clonotype with a few counts. CDR3 sequence: CASSESWGPTDTQYF. CDR3 in DNA: TGTGCCAGCAGTGAAAGCTGGGGGCCCACAGATACGCAGTATTTT. The chain is built from TRBV6-1 and TRBJ2-3; D may be TRBD1 (6 bases). The V end lost 2 bases, the J end lost 2 bases, and 11 bases lay between the germline ends. The CDR3 totals 15 residues. CDR1 is MNHNS and CDR2 is SASEGT in the germline V gene.

In regard to this clonotype: This may be a read error, as it is one base from a much larger clone. This chain joins TRBV7-3 and TRBJ2-5; D is perhaps TRBD2 (5 bases). Germline CDR1 is SGHTA and CDR2 is FQGTGA. This CDR3 is 13 amino acids long. Trimming took off 8 bases at V and 11 bases at J, with 21 bases between the two ends. DNA of the CDR3: TGTGCCAGCTCCGTTAGAATCGCGGGTGAGCAGTACTTC. It yields the protein CASSVRIAGEQYF. The whole variable domain, filled in from reference TRBV7-3 and TRBJ2-5, reads GAGVSQTPSNKVTEKGKYVELRCDPISGHTALYWYRQSLGQGPEFLIYFQGTGAADDSGLPNDRFFAVRPEGSVSTLKIQRTERGDSAVYLCASSVRIAGEQYFGPGTRLLVL.

This clonotype was recorded once. The CDR3 carries no conserved terminal phenylalanine or tryptophan, so it likely arises from a read error. DNA of the CDR3: TGTGCCAGCAGCCAGATGACTAGCGGAAATGAGCAGTTCTTA. This translates into CASSQMTSGNEQFL. The chain employs TRBV7-2 and TRBJ2-1, with 9 bases fitting TRBD2. The trim removed 5 bases at V and 7 bases at J, leaving 6 bases unmatched. This CDR3 comprises 14 residues. CDR1 SGHTA and CDR2 FQGNSA come from the germline V gene.

This clonotype occurred many times. This chain links TRBV7-3 with TRBJ1-1; D might be TRBD1 (5 bases). Trimming removed 1 base from V and 7 bases from J, with 13 bases in between. The V gene's germline CDR1 is SGHTA and CDR2 FQGTGA. CDR3 size: 14 residues. The CDR3: CASSLRSGASEAFF. The CDR3 nucleotides read TGTGCCAGCAGCTTAAGGAGCGGGGCCAGTGAAGCTTTCTTT.

Many counts were recorded for this clonotype. The chain employs TRBV25-1 and TRBJ1-2, with D uncertain. Looked up from germline, CDR1 is MGHDK and CDR2 is SYGVNS. The CDR3 is 13 residues long. Trimming removed 4 bases from V and 4 bases from J, with 10 bases in between. The CDR3, as DNA: TGTGCCAGCAGTGTGGACGGCCTCTATGGCTACACCTTC. Encoded protein: CASSVDGLYGYTF.

The V call is TRBV7-9, the J call TRBJ1-6, with D perhaps matching TRBD1 (5 bases). V lost 3 bases to trimming and J lost 7 bases, with 10 bases between them. Germline CDR1 is SEHNR and CDR2 is FQNEAQ (reference sequence). CDR3 length: 14 residues. CDR3 sequence: CASSFRRDNSPLHF. The CDR3 region has the DNA TGTGCCAGCAGCTTTCGTCGGGACAATTCACCCCTCCACTTT.

This clonotype was counted only a few times. The V and J genes are TRBV6-2 or TRBV6-3 and TRBJ1-1, with a weak D call TRBD1 (5 bases). The CDR3 length is 14 residues. The germline V and J ends were trimmed by 5 bases and 1 base, with 11 bases remaining between them. The germline CDR1 and CDR2 sequences are MNHEY and SVGEGT. CDR3: CASSPTGQNTEAFF. CDR3 DNA: TGTGCCAGCAGTCCTACAGGCCAGAACACTGAAGCTTTCTTT.

With regard to this clonotype: Relative to the germline gene, one junction end is altered; a read error may explain this. The chain has TRBV7-7 and TRBJ1-6; unclear D gene. Germline V gives CDR1 SSHAT, CDR2 FNYEAQ (reference sequence). The CDR3 contains 14 residues. The CDR3: CASSFKEFGSPPHF. The CDR3 DNA reads TGTGCCAGCAGCTTCAAGGAGTTCGGTTCACCCCCCCACTTT. Filled out from reference TRBV7-7 and TRBJ1-6, the complete variable domain reads GAGVSQSPRYKVTKRGQDVTLRCDPISSHATLYWYQQALGQGPEFLTYFNYEAQPDKSGLPSDRFSAERPEGSISTLTIQRTEQRDSAMYRCASSFKEFGSPPHFGNGTRLTVT.

As concerns this clonotype: As the CDR3 is not closed by the conserved phenylalanine or tryptophan, this likely results from a read error. The CDR3 DNA is TGTGCCAGCAGCGTCGGACGGGACGCACCTGAAAAACTGTTTCTT. It is translated as CASSVGRDAPEKLFL. The rearrangement links TRBV9 to TRBJ1-4; a weak D match, TRBD1 (5 bases). CDR1 is SGDLS and CDR2 is YYNGEE in the germline V gene. The CDR3 runs to 15 residues. Trimming removed 2 bases from V and 7 bases from J, with 15 bases in between.

J is TRBJ1-1 and V is TRBV19; D unresolved. The CDR3 totals 12 residues. Looked up from germline, CDR1 is LNHDA and CDR2 is SQIVND (reference sequence). V was cut by 1 base and J by 7 bases, with 7 bases left in between. CDR3 nucleotides: TGTGCCAGTAGTATAGGACGGGTTGAAGCTTTCTTT. Translation gives CASSIGRVEAFF.

The chain is built from TRBV2 and TRBJ2-1; D ambiguous. The germline gives CDR1 SNHLY, CDR2 FYNNEI. The CDR3 length is 13 residues. V lost 8 bases and J 8 bases, leaving 16 bases between the germline ends. The CDR3 loop is CASARLEVHEQFF. The CDR3 region has the DNA TGTGCCAGCGCCCGACTCGAGGTCCATGAGCAGTTCTTC.

This clonotype was recorded at least ten times. The chain employs TRBV5-1 and TRBJ2-7, with D unclear. With 1 base removed from V and 2 bases from J, the gap between germline ends came to 10 bases. Germline CDR1 and CDR2: SGHRS and YFSETQ. CDR3 length equals 14 residues. The CDR3, as DNA: TGCGCCAGCAGCTTGACGTCCGGACCCTACGAGCAGTACTTC. Translation gives CASSLTSGPYEQYF. The variable domain in full, completed from reference TRBV5-1 and TRBJ2-7, reads KAGVTQTPRYLIKTRGQQVTLSCSPISGHRSVSWYQQTPGQGLQFLFEYFSETQRNKGNFPGRFSGRQFSNSRSEMNVSTLELGDSALYLCASSLTSGPYEQYFGPGTRLTVT.

As regards this clonotype: Relative to the germline gene, one junction end is altered; a read error may explain this. The J gene is TRBJ2-2, the V gene TRBV7-9, with unresolved D. Germline V gene sequence: CDR1 SEHNR, CDR2 FQNEAQ (reference sequence). The CDR3 runs 16 residues. For the CDR3, the DNA is TGTGCCAGCGGCTTAGGAAGGACGGTTAACACCGGGGAGCTGTTTTTT. This translates into CASGLGRTVNTGELFF.